This passage covers 12 T cell receptor beta chains from one sample sequenced in a study of T cells in localized non-small cell lung cancer. Sequencing was performed with immunoSEQ multiplex PCR; in TCRdb, only in-frame clones are kept and a portion is missing. The table shows 40,000 to 55,000 clones, with 81% occurring only once. The material sequenced was peripheral blood mononuclear cells, taken before any cancer treatment. The receptors shown here come from a man between 40 and 75 years old with stage III lung adenocarcinoma.

The chain joins TRBV2 to TRBJ2-5; weak D call: TRBD2 (6 bases). The ends were cut back, 1 base at V and 5 bases at J, with 11 bases in the middle. CDR3 length: 14 amino acids. Looked up from germline, CDR1 is SNHLY and CDR2 is FYNNEI. The CDR3 DNA reads as TGTGCCAGCAGTGAAGAGGCGGGAAAGGAGACCCAGTACTTC. It specifies CASSEEAGKETQYF.

This clone was observed a few times. This rearrangement joins TRBV2 to TRBJ2-5; D possibly matches TRBD1 or TRBD2 (6 bases each). V lost 8 bases to trimming and J lost 0 bases, with 22 bases between them. The CDR3 loop spans 17 amino acids. Germline V lookup: CDR1 SNHLY, CDR2 FYNNEI. The CDR3 nucleotides read TGTGCCAGCGGGGGGCCCTTCGGACAGAGGTACCAAGAGACCCAGTACTTC. This encodes CASGGPFGQRYQETQYF.

The genes are TRBV6-4 and TRBJ1-6; 8 nucleotides line up with TRBD1. Germline assignment: CDR1 MRHNA and CDR2 SNTAGT. With 9 bases clipped from V and 7 bases from J, the junction kept 5 bases outside the gene matches. CDR3 size: 13 residues. Here the CDR3 DNA reads TGTGCCAGTCGGGGACAGGAGAATTCACCCCTCCACTTT. Amino acids: CASRGQENSPLHF.

CDR3 region: CASSLWAGGAGQPQHF. The CDR3 nucleotides read TGTGCCAGCAGTTTATGGGCGGGGGGGGCAGGACAGCCCCAGCATTTT. The chain employs TRBV27 and TRBJ1-5; a possible D gene is TRBD1 (6 bases). The CDR3 spans 16 residues. The germline V gene encodes CDR1 MNHEY and CDR2 SMNVEV (reference sequence). The germline V and J ends were trimmed by 1 base and 7 bases, with 17 bases remaining between them.

This sequence joins TRBV11-2 and TRBJ2-2; 7 bases are a match to TRBD1. V was clipped by 5 bases and J by 2 bases; unmatched bases: 11. The germline V gene has CDR1 SGHAT and CDR2 FQNNGV. The CDR3 has 17 amino acids. This CDR3 reads CASSTNRGGFNTGELFF. The CDR3 DNA follows: TGTGCCAGCAGCACGAACAGGGGCGGGTTTAACACCGGGGAGCTGTTTTTT. The full variable domain, rest sourced from reference TRBV11-2 and TRBJ2-2, is EAGVAQSPRYKIIEKRQSVAFWCNPISGHATLYWYQQILGQGPKLLIQFQNNGVVDDSQLPKDRFSAERLKGVDSTLKIQPAKLEDSAVYLCASSTNRGGFNTGELFFGEGSRLTVL.

This chain's CDR3 is CASSLLGLAGPSSYNEQFF. The CDR3 DNA follows: TGTGCCAGCAGCTTACTCGGGCTAGCGGGGCCGAGCTCCTACAATGAGCAGTTCTTC. The chain carries TRBV7-2 and TRBJ2-1; the match to TRBD2 covers 9 bases. The CDR3 extends over 19 amino acids. Per the germline V gene, CDR1 is SGHTA and CDR2 is FQGNSA. Germline trimming cut 2 bases from V and 0 bases from J; bases unmatched to any gene: 11.

This clone has a handful of counts. V gene TRBV11-2 combines with J gene TRBJ1-2; possible D gene TRBD1, 6 bases. The ends were cut back, 4 bases at V and 4 bases at J, with 16 bases in the middle. CDR1 SGHAT and CDR2 FQNNGV come from the germline V gene. This CDR3 has 15 amino acids. The CDR3 DNA follows: TGTGCCAGCAGCTCCACACATCGGGACATCTATGGCTACACCTTC. Its translation is CASSSTHRDIYGYTF.

Notes on this clone: The sample contains more than one DNA sequence encoding this CDR3. The gene calls are TRBV9 and TRBJ2-2, with D unclear. Germline loops: CDR1 SGDLS, CDR2 YYNGEE. Between the trimmed V and J ends, which lost 3 bases and 2 bases, there was a span of 2 bases. The CDR3 extends over 12 amino acids. In nucleotides, the CDR3 is TGTGCCAGCAGCGCTAACACCGGGGAGCTGTTTTTT. It encodes CASSANTGELFF.

The chain is built from TRBV6-5 and TRBJ2-2; maybe TRBD1 (6 bases). Looked up from germline, CDR1 is MNHEY and CDR2 is SVGAGI. V was pared by 3 bases and J by 4 bases, with 9 bases between. The CDR3 is made up of 14 amino acids. CDR3 nucleotide sequence: TGTGCCAGCAGTTATTTGGACAGCACCGGGGAGCTGTTTTTT. Amino acid sequence: CASSYLDSTGELFF.

This chain connects TRBV9 to TRBJ2-2; tentative D call: TRBD1 (6 bases). The germline gives CDR1 SGDLS, CDR2 YYNGEE. V dropped 4 bases and J dropped 1 base, with 8 bases sitting between them. The CDR3 has 14 amino acids. In DNA, the CDR3 is TGTGCCAGCAGCACAGGGCAGAACACCGGGGAGCTGTTTTTT. Translated: CASSTGQNTGELFF. The full variable domain, completed using reference TRBV9 and TRBJ2-2, is DSGVTQTPKHLITATGQRVTLRCSPRSGDLSVYWYQQSLDQGLQFLIQYYNGEERAKGNILERFSAQQFPDLHSELNLSSLELGDSALYFCASSTGQNTGELFFGEGSRLTVL.

The J gene is TRBJ2-5, the V gene TRBV7-2; D unclear. This CDR3 region has 13 residues. The V gene lost 1 base and the J gene lost 4 bases, with 7 bases spanning the gap. Germline assignment: CDR1 SGHTA and CDR2 FQGNSA. CDR3 nucleotides: TGTGCCAGCAGCTTAGAACCGGCAGAGACCCAGTACTTC. This sequence encodes CASSLEPAETQYF.

The chain carries TRBV13 and TRBJ2-7; TRBD1 matches at 9 bases. The V and J ends lost 5 bases and 4 bases, in that order; junction bases with no gene match: 6. Germline V gene sequence: CDR1 PRHDT, CDR2 FYEKMQ (reference sequence). This CDR3 region has 14 residues. The DNA of the CDR3 is TGTGCCAGCAGCCTCGGGACAGGGTTGTACGAGCAGTACTTC. Protein sequence: CASSLGTGLYEQYF.